These 25 T cell receptor beta chains originate from one sample sequenced in a study of T-cell reconstitution after alpha-beta-depleted transplantation in children. Unique molecular identifiers were used in preparing the TCRbeta library. TCRdb fed the PCR reads into MiXCR, producing one record per CDR3 protein. The profile shows about 460,000 distinct CDR3 sequences, approximately 12% of them singletons. The sequenced sample was PBMCs from the stem cell graft donor, obtained from the stem cell graft. These receptors all stem from a human donor who donated a stem cell graft to a child with combined immunodeficiency.

V usage is TRBV9 and J usage is TRBJ1-3; no clear D. The V end was cut by 7 bases, the J end by 1 base, with 12 bases between. The germline CDR1 and CDR2 sequences are SGDLS and YYNGEE. The CDR3 totals 14 residues. The CDR3 is CASARSLSGNTIYF. As DNA, the CDR3 is TGTGCCAGCGCCCGATCTTTATCTGGAAACACCATATATTTT.

The chain couples TRBV11-2 to TRBJ2-2; D may be TRBD1 (5 bases). Between the trimmed V and J ends, which lost 0 bases and 2 bases, there was a span of 10 bases. The CDR3 extends over 16 amino acids. The germline gives CDR1 SGHAT, CDR2 FQNNGV. The CDR3 spells CASSLDPGLNTGELFF. The CDR3 DNA sequence: TGTGCCAGCAGCTTAGATCCAGGGCTCAACACCGGGGAGCTGTTTTTT.

The rearrangement uses TRBV6-5 and TRBJ2-1, with D tentatively TRBD1 (6 bases). Germline CDR1 MNHEY, CDR2 SVGAGI. The CDR3 totals 18 residues. With 5 bases removed from V and 7 bases from J, the gap between germline ends came to 27 bases. CDR3 coding DNA: TGTGCCAGCAGTACGGGATTCTGGCGAGGACACCAGGGGAATGAGCAGTTCTTC. It translates to CASSTGFWRGHQGNEQFF.

This clonotype was seen only a few times. The DNA for the CDR3 is TGCAGCGTTGAAGATCCCACCGGGACTAGCGGGGGAGAGACCCAGTACTTC. Its translation: CSVEDPTGTSGGETQYF. V usage is TRBV29-1 and J usage is TRBJ2-5, with 14 bases fitting TRBD2. The J segment lost 4 bases and the V segment lost 0 bases, leaving 7 bases of the junction unmatched. From germline, CDR1 is SQVTM and CDR2 ANQGSEA. The CDR3 consists of 17 residues.

The chain joins TRBV20-1 to TRBJ2-1, with D perhaps matching TRBD2 (6 bases). This CDR3 is 15 amino acids long. The germline gives CDR1 DFQATT, CDR2 SNEGSKA (reference sequence). V lost 5 bases to trimming and J lost 2 bases, with 16 bases between them. CDR3 region: CSAPPPEGPYNEQFF. In DNA form, the CDR3 reads TGCAGTGCTCCACCCCCGGAGGGGCCCTACAATGAGCAGTTCTTC.

This clonotype occurred many times. V usage is TRBV29-1 and J usage is TRBJ2-7, with D perhaps matching TRBD1 (7 bases). Trimming pared 3 bases from V and 4 bases from J, leaving 16 bases between. The CDR3 runs 14 residues. Germline CDR1 is SQVTM and CDR2 is ANQGSEA. CDR3 bases: TGCAGCGTTGAGTGGAGGGGGCGTCCGTACGAGCAGTACTTC. Residues: CSVEWRGRPYEQYF.

The genes are TRBV20-1 and TRBJ2-1; a weak D match, TRBD2 (7 bases). The V end was cut by 0 bases, the J end by 5 bases, with 14 bases between. The germline gives CDR1 DFQATT, CDR2 SNEGSKA (reference sequence). CDR3 length equals 15 residues. This CDR3 reads CSARDPRGANNEQFF. In DNA form, the CDR3 reads TGCAGTGCTAGAGATCCCCGGGGGGCGAACAATGAGCAGTTCTTC.

The rearrangement joins TRBV24-1 to TRBJ1-2; D gene ambiguous. Germline V gives CDR1 KGHDR, CDR2 SFDVKD. The CDR3 length is 14 residues. Trimming pared 5 bases from V and 8 bases from J, leaving 17 bases between. CDR3 bases: TGTGCCACCAGTGCCCGTACAGCCGCTGGGGGCTACACCTTC. Residues: CATSARTAAGGYTF.

A few counts support this clonotype. The DNA for the CDR3 is TGTGCCAGCAGCGTCAGGGGCTTCCTTGGAGAGACCCAGTACTTC. This gives the protein CASSVRGFLGETQYF. The chain couples TRBV9 to TRBJ2-5; possible D gene TRBD1, 6 bases. With 2 bases removed from V and 4 bases from J, the gap between germline ends came to 15 bases. CDR3 size: 15 residues. CDR1 and CDR2 (germline): SGDLS, YYNGEE.

At least ten counts were recorded for this clonotype. V gene TRBV5-1 combines with J gene TRBJ2-3; TRBD2 agrees at 10 bases. J lost 3 bases, V lost 2 bases, and 9 bases had no gene match. This CDR3 contains 17 residues. The germline V gene encodes CDR1 SGHRS and CDR2 YFSETQ. CDR3 protein: CASSLRSSGGATDTQYF. The CDR3 DNA is TGCGCCAGCAGCTTACGATCGAGCGGGGGGGCAACAGATACGCAGTATTTT.

This clonotype was counted a few times. This sequence joins TRBV6-2 or TRBV6-3 and TRBJ2-1, with D perhaps TRBD2 (5 bases). Germline CDR1 is MNHEY and CDR2 is SVGEGT. CDR3 length equals 17 residues. Between the trimmed V and J ends, which lost 5 bases and 0 bases, there was a span of 17 bases. The CDR3 spells CASSRLRTRSSYNEQFF. The CDR3 bases are TGTGCCAGCAGTCGCCTGAGAACTAGGAGCTCCTACAATGAGCAGTTCTTC.

CDR3 DNA: TGTGCCAGCAGCTTACCGGGCGGGACCTTTGACAATGAGCAGTTCTTC. Protein: CASSLPGGTFDNEQFF. The V gene is TRBV11-2, the J gene TRBJ2-1; a possible D gene is TRBD2 (6 bases). Germline lookup yields CDR1 SGHAT and CDR2 FQNNGV. The length of the CDR3 is 16 residues. V lost 2 bases to trimming and J lost 5 bases, with 16 bases between them.

The table lists this clonotype with many counts. The V call is TRBV4-1, the J call TRBJ2-7; D is ambiguous. There are 15 residues in the CDR3. V gave up 0 bases and J gave up 0 bases, with 9 bases separating them. Germline values: CDR1 MGHRA, CDR2 YSYEKL. This CDR3 is CASSQDRRSSYEQYF. The CDR3 region has the DNA TGCGCCAGCAGCCAAGACAGGAGAAGCTCCTACGAGCAGTACTTC.

This clonotype was detected a few times. This sequence joins TRBV12-3 or TRBV12-4 and TRBJ2-3; TRBD1 might be the D (6 bases). V was shortened by 10 bases and J by 2 bases, with 16 bases between the two germline ends. The CDR3 is made up of 14 amino acids. CDR3 nucleotide sequence: TGTGCCACGGATAGTGGGACAACCACAGATACGCAGTATTTT. Its translation is CATDSGTTTDTQYF.

This clonotype was picked up many times. The V gene is TRBV6-2 or TRBV6-3, the J gene TRBJ1-2, with TRBD1 matching over 9 bases. Losses at the gene ends were 5 bases for V and 3 bases for J; bases not matched to a gene: 1. The CDR3 loop spans 13 amino acids. Germline V gene data show CDR1 as MNHEY and CDR2 as SVGEGT. The CDR3 bases are TGTGCCAGCAGTACAGGGGGCTACTATGGCTACACCTTC. Protein product: CASSTGGYYGYTF.

This clonotype occurred many times. The gene calls are TRBV6-5 and TRBJ2-1; TRBD2 agrees at 9 bases. The ends lost 2 bases at V and 6 bases at J; junction bases unmatched: 14. The germline gives CDR1 MNHEY, CDR2 SVGAGI. This CDR3 comprises 18 residues. This CDR3 reads CASSYRLGLAGDGNEQFF. As DNA, the CDR3 is TGTGCCAGCAGTTACCGCCTTGGGTTAGCGGGAGATGGCAATGAGCAGTTCTTC.

This clonotype was recorded a few times. The chain recombines TRBV11-2 with TRBJ2-5; 7 bases map to TRBD2. The length of the CDR3 is 15 residues. Trimming cost V 3 bases and J 5 bases; bases outside gene matches: 9. Germline CDR1 is SGHAT and CDR2 is FQNNGV. For the CDR3, the DNA is TGTGCCAGCAGCTTCCAAAGCGGGGAGGAGGAGACCCAGTACTTC. This gives the protein CASSFQSGEEETQYF.

This clonotype was observed a handful of times. The genes are TRBV20-1 and TRBJ2-5; D is unclear. Germline CDR1 is DFQATT and CDR2 is SNEGSKA (reference sequence). The length of the CDR3 is 15 residues. Between the trimmed V and J ends, which lost 3 bases and 2 bases, there was a span of 16 bases. CDR3 sequence: CSASRRPPKQETQYF. The CDR3 DNA reads as TGCAGTGCTAGCAGACGGCCACCCAAACAAGAGACCCAGTACTTC.

In its sample, this clonotype was seen a few times. The V gene is TRBV7-3, the J gene TRBJ2-3; D could derive from TRBD1 or TRBD2 (5 bases each). V shed 5 bases and J shed 2 bases, with 20 bases lying between them. There are 17 residues in the CDR3. In germline, CDR1 is SGHTA, CDR2 FQGTGA. The CDR3 bases are TGTGCCAGCAGCCTATGGGGACCACTGAGTGACACAGATACGCAGTATTTT. It is translated as CASSLWGPLSDTDTQYF.

This clonotype was recorded many times. The chain couples TRBV5-1 to TRBJ2-1, with 9 bases fitting TRBD1. V lost 4 bases to trimming and J lost 1 base; unmatched junction nucleotides: 6. This CDR3 has 16 amino acids. The germline V gene has CDR1 SGHRS and CDR2 YFSETQ. The CDR3 here is CASSPGTGISYNEQFF. CDR3 bases: TGCGCCAGCAGCCCGGGGACAGGGATATCCTACAATGAGCAGTTCTTC. Full variable domain (outside the CDR3, taken from reference TRBV5-1 and TRBJ2-1): KAGVTQTPRYLIKTRGQQVTLSCSPISGHRSVSWYQQTPGQGLQFLFEYFSETQRNKGNFPGRFSGRQFSNSRSEMNVSTLELGDSALYLCASSPGTGISYNEQFFGPGTRLTVL.

This clonotype was recorded at least ten times. This chain links TRBV6-6 with TRBJ2-1; possible D gene TRBD2, 5 bases. V shed 6 bases and J shed 0 bases, with 18 bases lying between them. This CDR3 comprises 17 residues. Looked up from germline, CDR1 is MNHNY and CDR2 is SVGAGI (reference sequence). As DNA, the CDR3 is TGTGCCAGCAGGTCTGCGGGCGGGTGGAGCTCCTACAATGAGCAGTTCTTC. Translation: CASRSAGGWSSYNEQFF.

This chain links TRBV7-9 with TRBJ2-2; D is undetermined. Trimming took 4 bases from V and 6 from J, leaving 15 bases between them. The CDR3 consists of 15 residues. Germline assignment: CDR1 SEHNR and CDR2 FQNEAQ (reference sequence). The CDR3 nucleotides read TGTGCCAGCAGCTCAAGAGAATTGTGGGCCGGGGAGCTGTTTTTT. It is translated as CASSSRELWAGELFF.

The gene calls are TRBV9 and TRBJ2-7; 8 bases are a match to TRBD1. Unmatched junction bases numbered 7, after V lost 0 bases and J lost 5 bases. Germline CDR1 and CDR2: SGDLS and YYNGEE. The CDR3 spans 15 residues. CDR3 in amino acids: CASSVGGQAPHEQYF. The CDR3, as DNA: TGTGCCAGCAGCGTAGGGGGACAGGCTCCCCACGAGCAGTACTTC.

This clonotype was recorded many times. The chain joins TRBV4-3 to TRBJ2-7; D may be TRBD1 or TRBD2 (6 bases each). Germline V gene lookup returns CDR1 LGHNA and CDR2 YSLEER. V lost 3 bases to trimming and J lost 12 bases, with 24 bases between them. There are 15 residues in the CDR3. CDR3 sequence reads: CASSQGGGTSTSRYF. The DNA for the CDR3 is TGCGCCAGCAGCCAGGGGGGCGGAACCTCTACGTCTCGGTACTTC.

The table lists this clonotype with a few counts. This chain uses TRBV12-3 or TRBV12-4 with TRBJ2-2, with TRBD2 matching 8 bases. CDR3 length: 15 residues. The V gene end was trimmed by 5 bases and the J gene end by 7 bases; junction bases not matched to a gene: 9. CDR3 in DNA: TGTGCCAGCAGTCCGACGGGAGGGCCCGGCGGGGAGCTGTTTTTT. Translated: CASSPTGGPGGELFF.